These 30 T cell receptor beta chains share one sample of origin, sequenced in a study of blood T cell repertoires in COVID-19. Sequenced by immunoSEQ multiplex PCR; TCRdb stores in-frame clones only, minus some. The sample includes some 94,000 clones, roughly 84% of them seen just once. Material: peripheral blood. All receptors derive from a man aged 65 to 79 with active or convalescent COVID-19.

The chain uses TRBV18 and TRBJ2-5; possible D gene TRBD2, 7 bases. Germline CDR1 KGHSH, CDR2 LQKENI. CDR3 length: 17 amino acids. The germline V and J ends were trimmed by 0 bases and 1 base, with 15 bases remaining between them. The CDR3 region has the DNA TGTGCCAGCTCACCACCGGGCCGGGGGGCCCTCCAAGAGACCCAGTACTTC. Protein sequence: CASSPPGRGALQETQYF. Drawing the rest from reference TRBV18 and TRBJ2-5, the complete variable domain is NAGVMQNPRHLVRRRGQEARLRCSPMKGHSHVYWYRQLPEEGLKFMVYLQKENIIDESGMPKERFSAEFPKEGPSILRIQQVVRGDSAAYFCASSPPGRGALQETQYFGPGTRLLVL.

This clone was observed once. The chain uses TRBV5-1 and TRBJ1-2, with 7 positions matching TRBD1. V lost 0 bases, J lost 4 bases, and 6 bases stayed unmatched. Germline V gene data show CDR1 as SGHRS and CDR2 as YFSETQ. CDR3 length: 15 amino acids. The CDR3 DNA follows: TGCGCCAGCAGCTTGGCCGCGACAGGGAGCTATGGCTACACCTTC. Protein: CASSLAATGSYGYTF.

The rearrangement joins TRBV12-2 to TRBJ1-6; TRBD1 is taken as the D call from the table, unchecked against the DNA. TRBV12-2 represents a pseudogene. CDR3 length equals 19 residues. The CDR3, as DNA: TGTGCAAGTCGCTTAGCGGGTCGGGACAGTCCGTTCTATAATTCACCCCTCCACTTT. Protein sequence: CASRLAGRDSPFYNSPLHF.

The rearrangement links TRBV30 to TRBJ2-7; 7 bases line up with TRBD2. The CDR3 runs to 12 residues. V trimming: 6 bases; J trimming: 0 bases; junction bases outside the gene matches: 2. Germline V gives CDR1 GTSNPN, CDR2 SVGIG (reference sequence). The CDR3, as DNA: TGTGCCTGTAGGGACTACTCCTACGAGCAGTACTTC. Protein product: CACRDYSYEQYF.

The genes are TRBV6-2 or TRBV6-3 and TRBJ1-1, with D possibly matching TRBD1 (6 bases). The germline V and J ends were trimmed by 2 bases and 1 base, with 11 bases remaining between them. Per germline, CDR1 MNHEY and CDR2 SVGEGT. This CDR3 is 15 amino acids long. The CDR3 protein is CASSYGGGWNTEAFF. The CDR3 DNA is TGTGCCAGCAGTTACGGTGGGGGCTGGAACACTGAAGCTTTCTTT.

J is TRBJ1-1 and V is TRBV5-4; no clear D. The CDR3 covers 14 residues. Trimming stripped 5 bases from V and 1 base from J, with 12 bases between. Germline loops: CDR1 SGHNT, CDR2 YYREEE (reference sequence). CDR3 DNA: TGTGCCAGCAGTCGCGACACCACGAACACTGAAGCTTTCTTT. Its protein is CASSRDTTNTEAFF.

The chain joins TRBV5-1 to TRBJ2-7; possibly TRBD1 for D (5 bases). The CDR3 extends over 15 amino acids. Per the germline V gene, CDR1 is SGHRS and CDR2 is YFSETQ. V was pared by 0 bases and J by 3 bases, with 13 bases between. Here the CDR3 reads CASSLAAGPGYEQYF. CDR3 nucleotide sequence: TGCGCCAGCAGCTTGGCGGCAGGGCCGGGCTACGAGCAGTACTTC.

The rearrangement uses TRBV16 and TRBJ1-2, with a weak D call TRBD1 (5 bases). Trimming pared 0 bases from V and 8 bases from J, leaving 16 bases between. This CDR3 has 15 amino acids. Germline V lookup: CDR1 KGHSY, CDR2 FQNENV. The CDR3 spells CASSQSQAPPGGYTF. CDR3 DNA: TGTGCCAGCAGCCAATCCCAGGCACCTCCAGGGGGCTACACCTTC.

The sample holds one count of this clone. The V and J genes are TRBV10-3 and TRBJ1-2; D remains ambiguous. Germline CDR1 and CDR2: ENHRY and SYGVKD. CDR3 length: 14 residues. Trimming left V 3 bases short and J 1 base short, with 9 bases between. CDR3 sequence reads: CAISERQDNYGYTF. The CDR3 DNA follows: TGTGCCATCAGTGAACGGCAGGATAACTATGGCTACACCTTC.

The CDR3 sequence is CASSPYRADQPQHF. The CDR3 DNA follows: TGTGCCAGCTCACCATACAGGGCTGATCAGCCCCAGCATTTT. J is TRBJ1-5 and V is TRBV18; D perhaps matches TRBD1 (6 bases). The CDR3 runs to 14 residues. Per germline, CDR1 KGHSH and CDR2 LQKENI. Trimming pared 2 bases from V and 5 bases from J, leaving 10 bases between. The full variable domain, rest sourced from reference TRBV18 and TRBJ1-5, is NAGVMQNPRHLVRRRGQEARLRCSPMKGHSHVYWYRQLPEEGLKFMVYLQKENIIDESGMPKERFSAEFPKEGPSILRIQQVVRGDSAAYFCASSPYRADQPQHFGDGTRLSIL.

The chain carries TRBV18 and TRBJ1-2, with unresolved D. The CDR3 is made up of 15 amino acids. The V gene's germline CDR1 is KGHSH and CDR2 LQKENI. The V end was cut by 6 bases, the J end by 8 bases, with 22 bases between. The CDR3 region is CASSVIAGWGGGYTF. In nucleotides, the CDR3 is TGTGCCAGCTCCGTAATAGCCGGATGGGGAGGAGGCTACACCTTC.

The J gene is TRBJ2-1, the V gene TRBV7-2; 7 bases match TRBD1. The CDR3 consists of 14 residues. Per germline, CDR1 SGHTA and CDR2 FQGNSA. Trimming took 4 bases from V and 5 from J; bases not matched to a gene: 5. This CDR3 is CASSSPRGNNEQFF. CDR3 bases: TGTGCCAGCAGCTCCCCCAGGGGGAACAATGAGCAGTTCTTC. The whole variable domain, filled in from reference TRBV7-2 and TRBJ2-1, reads GAGVSQSPSNKVTEKGKDVELRCDPISGHTALYWYRQSLGQGLEFLIYFQGNSAPDKSGLPSDRFSAERTGGSVSTLTIQRTQQEDSAVYLCASSSPRGNNEQFFGPGTRLTVL.

The chain employs TRBV5-4 and TRBJ2-6; 8 nucleotides line up with TRBD1. Germline assignment: CDR1 SGHNT and CDR2 YYREEE (reference sequence). The CDR3 totals 17 residues. After removal of 4 bases from V and 0 bases from J, the junction contained 6 bases not matched to a gene. The CDR3 spells CASSTGTGNSGANVLTF. The CDR3 DNA follows: TGTGCCAGCAGCACCGGGACAGGTAACTCTGGGGCCAACGTCCTGACTTTC. Using reference TRBV5-4 and TRBJ2-6 for the parts outside the CDR3, the full variable domain is ETGVTQSPTHLIKTRGQQVTLRCSSQSGHNTVSWYQQALGQGPQFIFQYYREEENGRGNFPPRFSGLQFPNYSSELNVNALELDDSALYLCASSTGTGNSGANVLTFGAGSRLTVL.

This chain uses TRBV7-9 with TRBJ2-3; weak D call: TRBD2 (5 bases). Germline V gives CDR1 SEHNR, CDR2 FQNEAQ (reference sequence). The V and J ends lost 0 bases and 8 bases respectively, with 9 bases between them. The CDR3 length is 13 residues. CDR3 region: CASSLATRATQYF. The CDR3 DNA sequence: TGTGCCAGCAGCTTAGCCACTAGAGCTACGCAGTATTTT. Variable domain in full (rest from reference TRBV7-9 and TRBJ2-3): DTGVSQNPRHKITKRGQNVTFRCDPISEHNRLYWYRQTLGQGPEFLTYFQNEAQLEKSRLLSDRFSAERPKGSFSTLEIQRTEQGDSAMYLCASSLATRATQYFGPGTRLTVL.

The chain joins TRBV27 to TRBJ2-2; D perhaps matches TRBD1 (5 bases). CDR1 is MNHEY, CDR2 SMNVEV, per germline (reference sequence). Trimming pared 6 bases from V and 0 bases from J, leaving 20 bases between. This CDR3 contains 18 residues. The DNA of the CDR3 is TGTGCCAGCAGCCGCAGGACACCCGGTGGGGCGAACACCGGGGAGCTGTTTTTT. Translation: CASSRRTPGGANTGELFF.

The rearrangement links TRBV7-8 to TRBJ1-4; the match to TRBD1 covers 9 bases. Looked up from germline, CDR1 is SGHVS and CDR2 is FQNEAQ. CDR3 length: 14 amino acids. V was clipped by 5 bases and J by 7 bases; unmatched bases: 5. The CDR3 coding sequence is TGTGCCAGCAGCACAACAGGGGGCCGTGAAAAACTGTTTTTT. Protein sequence: CASSTTGGREKLFF.

The chain links TRBV7-9 to TRBJ1-1, with 11 bases aligning to TRBD1. Per the germline V gene, CDR1 is SEHNR and CDR2 is FQNEAQ (reference sequence). Trimming at V came to 5 bases and at J to 4 bases, leaving 6 bases not matched to a gene. CDR3 length: 15 residues. Here the CDR3 reads CASSLGQGATTEAFF. The CDR3 DNA is TGTGCCAGCAGCCTAGGACAGGGGGCGACCACTGAAGCTTTCTTT.

This chain joins TRBV5-4 and TRBJ1-1; 10 bases are a match to TRBD1. The CDR3 contains 15 residues. Trimming cost V 1 base and J 4 bases; bases outside gene matches: 4. Looked up from germline, CDR1 is SGHNT and CDR2 is YYREEE (reference sequence). The CDR3 coding sequence is TGTGCCAGCAGCTTGCCCCGGACAGGGGGCACTGAAGCTTTCTTT. This gives the protein CASSLPRTGGTEAFF. The entire variable domain, with the rest obtained from reference TRBV5-4 and TRBJ1-1, is as follows: ETGVTQSPTHLIKTRGQQVTLRCSSQSGHNTVSWYQQALGQGPQFIFQYYREEENGRGNFPPRFSGLQFPNYSSELNVNALELDDSALYLCASSLPRTGGTEAFFGQGTRLTVV.

The V gene is TRBV5-1, the J gene TRBJ2-5, with 7 bases aligning to TRBD1. Germline CDR1 and CDR2: SGHRS and YFSETQ. This CDR3 has 14 residues. V shed 3 bases, J shed 4 bases, and the junction held 6 bases outside the gene matches. CDR3 DNA: TGCGCCAGCAGCTGGAATGACAGGGTAGAGACCCAGTACTTC. Its protein product is CASSWNDRVETQYF.

The chain couples TRBV5-1 to TRBJ2-7, with D maybe TRBD2 (5 bases). Germline CDR1 SGHRS, CDR2 YFSETQ. CDR3 length equals 13 residues. V shed 4 bases and J shed 2 bases, with 10 bases lying between them. CDR3 region: CASSATSTYEQYF. The DNA of the CDR3 is TGCGCCAGCAGCGCTACTAGTACCTACGAGCAGTACTTC.

The V gene is TRBV7-2, the J gene TRBJ2-5; possible D gene TRBD1, 6 bases. In germline, CDR1 is SGHTA, CDR2 FQGNSA. CDR3 size: 14 residues. Trimming shortened V by 6 bases and J by 2 bases, and 13 bases separated the two germline ends. The CDR3 sequence is CASRDRQVQETQYF. The CDR3 DNA reads as TGTGCCAGCAGAGACCGACAGGTTCAAGAGACCCAGTACTTC.

V is TRBV7-9 and J is TRBJ2-7; TRBD1 aligns across 11 bases. V was pared by 5 bases and J by 2 bases, with 2 bases of the junction left unmatched. CDR3 length equals 14 residues. Germline-derived CDR1 and CDR2 are SEHNR and FQNEAQ (reference sequence). The CDR3 bases are TGTGCCAGCAGCATGGGACAGGGGGCCTACGAGCAGTACTTC. It is translated as CASSMGQGAYEQYF.

The rearrangement links TRBV6-7 to TRBJ2-7, with 16 bases identical to TRBD2. TRBV6-7 is flagged as an ORF with uncertain function. The CDR3 totals 16 residues. V shed 5 bases and J 5 bases; nucleotides not matched to a gene: 6. CDR3 region: CASSGTSGGDNNEQYF. The CDR3 DNA follows: TGTGCCAGCAGTGGGACTAGCGGGGGGGATAATAACGAGCAGTACTTC.

The chain employs TRBV5-6 and TRBJ1-3; D is unclear. V was pared by 0 bases and J by 1 base, with 8 bases between. The CDR3 runs 15 residues. The germline CDR1 and CDR2 sequences are SGHDT and YYEEEE. The CDR3 spells CASSLVSGSGNTIYF. The CDR3 DNA reads TGTGCCAGCAGCTTGGTGTCGGGGTCTGGAAACACCATATATTTT.

The rearrangement links TRBV4-2 to TRBJ1-4, with 9 bases identical to TRBD1. The CDR3 is 15 amino acids. Germline trimming cut 4 bases from V and 7 bases from J; bases unmatched to any gene: 7. The germline V gene has CDR1 LGHNA and CDR2 YNFKEQ. CDR3 nucleotides: TGTGCCAGCAGCCGGGGGGACAGGGAGGGTGAAAAACTGTTTTTT. Translated: CASSRGDREGEKLFF.

This clone was detected a few times. The chain links TRBV19 to TRBJ1-6, with no clear D. V was shortened by 3 bases and J by 4 bases, with 4 bases between the two germline ends. Germline values: CDR1 LNHDA, CDR2 SQIVND (reference sequence). The CDR3 contains 13 residues. The DNA for the CDR3 is TGTGCCAGTAGTATCAATTATAATTCACCCCTCCACTTT. Translated, it gives CASSINYNSPLHF.

The chain recombines TRBV5-8 with TRBJ2-1; TRBD2 agrees at 13 bases. Losses at the gene ends were 4 bases for V and 8 bases for J; bases not matched to a gene: 6. The CDR3 has 15 amino acids. From germline, CDR1 is SGHTS and CDR2 YDEGEE. The CDR3 DNA reads TGTGCCAGCAGCCTACGGACTAGCGGGGGTTATGAGCAGTTCTTC. Translating it yields CASSLRTSGGYEQFF.

The chain links TRBV7-9 to TRBJ2-3; D unclear. The CDR3 has 17 residues. Germline loops: CDR1 SEHNR, CDR2 FQNEAQ (reference sequence). V shed 5 bases and J shed 0 bases, with 18 bases lying between them. CDR3 loop: CASSPTGRNTSTDTQYF. In DNA form, the CDR3 reads TGTGCCAGCAGCCCTACCGGCAGGAACACTAGCACAGATACGCAGTATTTT.

The chain carries TRBV5-1 and TRBJ1-2; D possibly corresponds to TRBD1 (5 bases). V was trimmed by 4 bases and J by 8 bases, leaving 18 bases between them. The CDR3 spans 14 residues. Germline lookup yields CDR1 SGHRS and CDR2 YFSETQ. The CDR3: CASSLGGSGDGYTF. Here the CDR3 DNA reads TGCGCCAGCAGCCTTGGTGGGAGCGGGGACGGCTACACCTTC.

CDR3 protein: CASSPGGAGNTIYF. In nucleotides, the CDR3 is TGTGCCAGCAGTCCCGGAGGAGCTGGAAACACCATATATTTT. The V call is TRBV6-1, the J call TRBJ1-3; D is unclear. V was trimmed by 5 bases and J by 2 bases, leaving 10 bases between them. Germline values: CDR1 MNHNS, CDR2 SASEGT. The CDR3 contains 14 residues.